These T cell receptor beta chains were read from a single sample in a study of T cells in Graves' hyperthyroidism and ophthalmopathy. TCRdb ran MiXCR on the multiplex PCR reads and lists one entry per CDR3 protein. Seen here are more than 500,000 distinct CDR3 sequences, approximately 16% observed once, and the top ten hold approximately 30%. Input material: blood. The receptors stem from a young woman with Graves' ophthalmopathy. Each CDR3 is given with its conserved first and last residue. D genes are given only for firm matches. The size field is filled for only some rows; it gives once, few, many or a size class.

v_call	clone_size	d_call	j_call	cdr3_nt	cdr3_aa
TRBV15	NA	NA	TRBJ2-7	TGTGCCACCAGCGAGGGCGGGACCGAGCAGTACTTC	CATSEGGTEQYF
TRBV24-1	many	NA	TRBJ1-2	TGTGCCACCAGTGACAGGGATTCAGGGGACTATGGCTACACCTTC	CATSDRDSGDYGYTF
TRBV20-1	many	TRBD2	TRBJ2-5	TGCAGTGCTAGAGAGACTAGCGGGAAAGAGACCCAGTACTTC	CSARETSGKETQYF
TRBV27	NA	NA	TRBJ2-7	TGTGCCAGCAGTTTACTGGGGGGTCACGAGCAGTACTTC	CASSLLGGHEQYF
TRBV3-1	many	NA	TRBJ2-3	TGTGCCAGCAGCCAAGGGAGAGATACGCAGTATTTT	CASSQGRDTQYF
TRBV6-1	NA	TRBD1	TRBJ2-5	TGTGCCAGCAGTGAATGGGGACAGGGGGGCAAGACCCAGTACTTC	CASSEWGQGGKTQYF
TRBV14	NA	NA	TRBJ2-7	TGTGCCAGCAGCCAAGGGTTCGGCAGCTCCTACGAGCAGTACTTC	CASSQGFGSSYEQYF
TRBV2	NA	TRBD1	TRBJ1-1	TGTGCCAGCAGTTTTTCGACAGGGATCGCTGAAGCTTTCTTT	CASSFSTGIAEAFF
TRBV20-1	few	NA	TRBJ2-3	TGCAGTGCTAGCCCGAAGGGAGCTAGGGAAACAGATACGCAGTATTTT	CSASPKGARETDTQYF
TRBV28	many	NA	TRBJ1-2	TGTGCCAGCAGTACCCAACAGGGTTTGGGATATGGCTACACCTTC	CASSTQQGLGYGYTF
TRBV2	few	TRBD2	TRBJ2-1	TGTGCCAGCTGGGGACTAGCGGGATATGAGCAGTTCTTC	CASWGLAGYEQFF
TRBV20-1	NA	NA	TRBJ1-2	TGCAGTGCCCTGGGCAGCGCGCTCTATGGCTACACCTTC	CSALGSALYGYTF
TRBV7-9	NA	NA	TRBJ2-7	TGTGCCAGCAGCTTCGGCAAAACCTACGAGCAGTACTTC	CASSFGKTYEQYF
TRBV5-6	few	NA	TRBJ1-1	TGTGCCAGCAGCGCGGGGTGGGCGGAAGCTTTCTTT	CASSAGWAEAFF
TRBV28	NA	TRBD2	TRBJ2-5	TGTGCCAGTAGTATAGCGGGCAGGAGAGAGACCCAGTACTTC	CASSIAGRRETQYF
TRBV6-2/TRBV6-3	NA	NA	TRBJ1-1	TGTGCCACCCTATGGAACACTGAAGCTTTCTTT	CATLWNTEAFF
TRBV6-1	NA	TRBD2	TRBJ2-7	TGTGCCAGCAGACGAGCGGGAGGGCCTTATGAGCAGTACTTC	CASRRAGGPYEQYF
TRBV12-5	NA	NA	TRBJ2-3	TGTGCTAGTGGTTCCCAGGGAGTAGATACGCAGTATTTT	CASGSQGVDTQYF
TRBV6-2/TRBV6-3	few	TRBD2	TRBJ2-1	TGTGCCAGCAGTTACCGCATAGCGGGAGGTTACAATGAGCAGTTCTTC	CASSYRIAGGYNEQFF
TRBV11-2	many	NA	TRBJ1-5	TGTGCCAGCAGCCTGGATGTAGTAAACAATCAGCCCCAGCATTTT	CASSLDVVNNQPQHF
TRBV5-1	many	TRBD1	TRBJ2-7	TGCGCCAGCAGCCGGAATTCGGACAGGTCGGGCGAGCAGTACTTC	CASSRNSDRSGEQYF
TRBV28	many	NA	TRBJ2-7	TGTGCCAGCAGCTTGGACGTTTCCTACGAGCAGTACTTC	CASSLDVSYEQYF
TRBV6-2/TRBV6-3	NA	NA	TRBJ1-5	TGTGCCAGCAGGGGGGTTCACAGGCGCTTTAGCAATCAGCCCCAGCATTTT	CASRGVHRRFSNQPQHF
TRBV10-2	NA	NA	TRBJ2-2	TGCGCCAGCAGTGAGGGGGTAAGCGCCGGGGAGCTGTTTTTT	CASSEGVSAGELFF
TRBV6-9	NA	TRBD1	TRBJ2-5	TGTGCCAGCAGTTGGGTTTGGGGACAGGCCTCCCTGACCCAGTACTTC	CASSWVWGQASLTQYF
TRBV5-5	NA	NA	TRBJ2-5	TGTGCCAGCAGCTTCAATAGCCTGGGTCCCGGAACCCAGTACTTC	CASSFNSLGPGTQYF
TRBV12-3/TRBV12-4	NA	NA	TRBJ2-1	TGTGCCAGCAGTTTTCGAGAGAGCTCCTACAATGAGCAGTTCTTC	CASSFRESSYNEQFF
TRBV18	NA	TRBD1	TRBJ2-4	TGTGCCAGCTCACCGGATACTGGGGCACAGGGGGCAAACATTCAGTACTTC	CASSPDTGAQGANIQYF
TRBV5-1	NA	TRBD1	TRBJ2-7	TGCGCCAGCAGCTGGACGACCGGGACAGGGCTCAACGAGCAGTACTTC	CASSWTTGTGLNEQYF
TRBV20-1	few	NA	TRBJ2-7	TGCAGTGCTAGAGGGAGGCCAGGTCACTCCTACGAGCAGTACTTC	CSARGRPGHSYEQYF
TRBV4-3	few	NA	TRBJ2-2	TGCGCCAGCAGCTCGACCGCCTTAGGCACCGGGAAGCTGTTTTTT	CASSSTALGTGKLFF
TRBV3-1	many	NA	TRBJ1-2	TGTGCCAGCAGCCAAGCACTCTTCTGGGATGGCTACACCTTC	CASSQALFWDGYTF
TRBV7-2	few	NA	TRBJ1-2	TGTGCCAGCAGCTTAGGCCCAGAGCCCCCTTTCTATGGCTACACCTTC	CASSLGPEPPFYGYTF
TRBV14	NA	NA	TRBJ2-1	TGTGCCAGCAGCCAAGCGCCAGGGCGGTACAATGAGCAGTTCTTC	CASSQAPGRYNEQFF
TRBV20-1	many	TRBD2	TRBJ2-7	TGCAGTGCTAGTCTGCTAGCGGGAGGCCTCTCCTACGAGCAGTACTTC	CSASLLAGGLSYEQYF
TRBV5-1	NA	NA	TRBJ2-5	TGCGCCAGCAGCTTGGGGGGAGATGGATTCCAAGAGACCCAGTACTTC	CASSLGGDGFQETQYF
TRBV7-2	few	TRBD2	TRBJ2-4	TGTGCCAGCAGCACAGCCGGGACTAGCAGAAACATTCAGTACTTC	CASSTAGTSRNIQYF
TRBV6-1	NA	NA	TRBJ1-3	NA	CASSFGEGNTIYF
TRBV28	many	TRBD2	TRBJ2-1	TGTGCCAGCAGTTTATGGGAGAGCGGGAGCAATGAGCAGTTCTTC	CASSLWESGSNEQFF
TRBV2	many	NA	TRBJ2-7	TGTGCCAGCAGTGAAGCGCCCCCCACCTACGAGCAGTACTTC	CASSEAPPTYEQYF
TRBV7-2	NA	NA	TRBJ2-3	TGTGCCAGCAGCTTAGCGAGCGGGCCTAGCACAGATACGCAGTATTTT	CASSLASGPSTDTQYF
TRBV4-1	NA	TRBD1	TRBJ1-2	TGCGCCAGCAGCTACTCGCTCCGACAGGGGGCGACTGGCTACACCTTC	CASSYSLRQGATGYTF
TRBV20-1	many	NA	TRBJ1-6	TGCAGTGCGGACCGGGACCGCAATTCACCCCTCCACTTT	CSADRDRNSPLHF
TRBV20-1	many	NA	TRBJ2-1	TGCAGTGCTAGAGTAAATGTCAGGGGCCCTCCAGCCGACAATGAGCAGTTCTTC	CSARVNVRGPPADNEQFF
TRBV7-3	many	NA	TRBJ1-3	TGTGCCAGCCCGGGGCCTCGCTGGGGAAACACCATATATTTT	CASPGPRWGNTIYF
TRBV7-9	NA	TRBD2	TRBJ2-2	TGTGCCAGCAGCCCAGGGGTAGCGGGACCCACCGGGGAGCTGTTTTTT	CASSPGVAGPTGELFF
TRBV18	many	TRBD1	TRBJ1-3	TGTGCCAGCTCACCAACCGGGACAGACGGAAACACCATATATTTT	CASSPTGTDGNTIYF
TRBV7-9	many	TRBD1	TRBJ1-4	TGTGCCAGCACCCCCGGGACAGGAGGGGAAAAACTGTTTTTT	CASTPGTGGEKLFF
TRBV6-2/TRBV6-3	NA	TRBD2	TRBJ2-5	TGTGCCAGCAGTCCCCTCGGACTAGCCCAAGAGACCCAGTACTTC	CASSPLGLAQETQYF
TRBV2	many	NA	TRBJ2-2	TGTGCCAGCAGTGAACGAATTCAGACCGGGGAGCTGTTTTTT	CASSERIQTGELFF
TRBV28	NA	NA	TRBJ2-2	TGTGCCAGCAACCCACGACAGGTCCGGTACACCGGGGAGCTGTTTTTT	CASNPRQVRYTGELFF
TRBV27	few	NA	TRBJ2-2	TGTGCCAGCAGTTTAATATCCGGGAACACCGGGGAGCTGTTTTTT	CASSLISGNTGELFF
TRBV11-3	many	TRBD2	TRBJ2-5	TGTGCCAGCAGCCCCACGACTAGCGGGAGCGAGACCCAGTACTTC	CASSPTTSGSETQYF
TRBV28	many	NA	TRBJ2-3	TGTGCCAGCAGTTTATCGTCACTAGCACATACGCAGTATTTT	CASSLSSLAHTQYF
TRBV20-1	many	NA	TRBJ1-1	TGCAGTGCTAGGGGGTACCCGATAAACGAGGCTGAAGCTTTCTTT	CSARGYPINEAEAFF
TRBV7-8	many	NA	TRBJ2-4	TGTGCCAGCAGCTTATCCCGGGGGTGGTTAGCCAAAAACATTCAGTACTTC	CASSLSRGWLAKNIQYF
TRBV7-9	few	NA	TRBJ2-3	TGTGCCAGCAGCTATAAAGGGGGTAGCACAGATACGCAGTATTTT	CASSYKGGSTDTQYF